This T cell receptor beta chain emerged from a study of blood T cell repertoires in COVID-19. Study overall: Samples taken during acute and convalescent COVID-19 were collected in the United States, Italy and Spain.

This clone came up once. The assay was immunoSEQ multiplex PCR, and TCRdb's table has in-frame clones only and misses some. The repertoire consists of fewer than 350,000 clones, with just under 85% occurring once and the leading ten covering 4.1%. Germline V gene data show CDR1 as SGHRS and CDR2 as YFSETQ. Trimming stripped 2 bases from V and 1 base from J, with 15 bases between. The CDR3 spans 16 residues. The clonotype comes from a woman in her fifties or sixties with active or convalescent COVID-19. The chain carries TRBV5-1 and TRBJ1-1; no definite D call. The sequenced sample consisted of peripheral blood. CDR3 loop: CASSFFELTTNTEAFF. In DNA, the CDR3 is TGCGCCAGCAGCTTTTTTGAGCTGACTACGAACACTGAAGCTTTCTTT. The complete variable domain, with remaining parts taken from reference TRBV5-1 and TRBJ1-1, reads KAGVTQTPRYLIKTRGQQVTLSCSPISGHRSVSWYQQTPGQGLQFLFEYFSETQRNKGNFPGRFSGRQFSNSRSEMNVSTLELGDSALYLCASSFFELTTNTEAFFGQGTRLTVV.